The 16 T cell receptor beta chains listed next were all sequenced from one sample in a study of blood T cell repertoires in COVID-19. The repertoire was sequenced with immunoSEQ multiplex PCR; TCRdb's copy has only in-frame clones and lacks some. Of about 160,000 clones in the sample, approximately 80% were seen once. Sequencing was done on a sample of PBMCs or T cells enriched from blood (not recorded which). The receptors were sampled from a woman in her sixties who had recovered from COVID-19.

This chain connects TRBV4-1 to TRBJ1-1, with D unresolved. The CDR3 covers 14 residues. The germline V gene has CDR1 MGHRA and CDR2 YSYEKL. The V end lost 0 bases, the J end lost 2 bases, and 7 bases lay between the germline ends. Written as DNA, the CDR3 is TGCGCCAGCAGCCAAGACCCAGTAAACACTGAAGCTTTCTTT. This sequence encodes CASSQDPVNTEAFF.

The V gene is TRBV9, the J gene TRBJ1-2; 7 nucleotides match TRBD1. Germline values: CDR1 SGDLS, CDR2 YYNGEE. Trimming cost V 4 bases and J 6 bases; bases outside gene matches: 12. The CDR3 length is 15 residues. This CDR3 is CASSPEGGAVDGYTF. The CDR3 DNA follows: TGTGCCAGCAGCCCAGAAGGGGGCGCCGTCGATGGCTACACCTTC.

This clone was seen only once. This chain links TRBV18 with TRBJ1-2, with D maybe TRBD1 (6 bases). Trimming took 3 bases from V and 10 from J, leaving 18 bases between them. Germline CDR1 and CDR2: KGHSH and LQKENI. There are 14 residues in the CDR3. The CDR3 region has the DNA TGTGCCAGCTCACCCACCGGGGCAGGGGCTGACTACACCTTC. It codes for CASSPTGAGADYTF. Drawing the rest from reference TRBV18 and TRBJ1-2, the complete variable domain is NAGVMQNPRHLVRRRGQEARLRCSPMKGHSHVYWYRQLPEEGLKFMVYLQKENIIDESGMPKERFSAEFPKEGPSILRIQQVVRGDSAAYFCASSPTGAGADYTFGSGTRLTVV.

The V call is TRBV4-1, the J call TRBJ2-7, with a tentative D call TRBD1 (5 bases). This CDR3 is 15 amino acids long. V lost 1 base and J 0 bases, leaving 10 bases between the germline ends. From germline, CDR1 is MGHRA and CDR2 YSYEKL. The CDR3 protein is CASSQGQGPSYEQYF. The DNA for the CDR3 is TGCGCCAGCAGCCAAGGTCAGGGTCCCTCCTACGAGCAGTACTTC.

This sequence joins TRBV18 and TRBJ2-5; no reliable D call. Per the germline V gene, CDR1 is KGHSH and CDR2 is LQKENI. V was shortened by 1 base and J by 1 base, with 4 bases between the two germline ends. The CDR3 runs to 13 residues. As DNA, the CDR3 is TGTGCCAGCTCACCACTCTCCCAAGAGACCCAGTACTTC. Its protein is CASSPLSQETQYF.

CDR3 region: CASSLFFGGEQYF. DNA for the CDR3: TGTGCCAGCAGTTTATTCTTCGGAGGCGAGCAGTACTTC. The V gene is TRBV27, the J gene TRBJ2-7; D might be TRBD2 (5 bases). Trimming took 1 base from V and 6 from J, leaving 10 bases between them. The germline gives CDR1 MNHEY, CDR2 SMNVEV (reference sequence). The CDR3 sequence is 13 residues long.

This clone was detected ten times or more. V is TRBV3-1 (or the pseudogene TRBV3-2) and J is TRBJ2-7, with D uncertain. V lost 4 bases and J lost 3, with 4 bases in between. Germline CDR1 and CDR2: LGHDT and YNNKEL (reference sequence). The CDR3 loop spans 11 amino acids. CDR3 region: CASSLLYEQYF. The CDR3 nucleotides are TGTGCCAGCAGCCTCCTCTACGAGCAGTACTTC.

The genes are TRBV5-1 and TRBJ1-2; possibly TRBD1 for D (5 bases). This CDR3 is 15 amino acids long. The V gene's germline CDR1 is SGHRS and CDR2 YFSETQ. Trimming took 3 bases from V and 8 from J, leaving 20 bases between them. CDR3 nucleotides: TGCGCCAGCAGCTCTCAGGGTAAAGGCGGTGGCGGCTACACCTTC. Amino acid sequence: CASSSQGKGGGGYTF. The entire variable domain, with the rest obtained from reference TRBV5-1 and TRBJ1-2, is as follows: KAGVTQTPRYLIKTRGQQVTLSCSPISGHRSVSWYQQTPGQGLQFLFEYFSETQRNKGNFPGRFSGRQFSNSRSEMNVSTLELGDSALYLCASSSQGKGGGGYTFGSGTRLTVV.

The chain has TRBV23-1 and TRBJ2-1, with a tentative D call TRBD1 (6 bases). TRBV23-1 is flagged as an ORF with uncertain function. The CDR3 length is 19 residues. V lost 0 bases and J 0 bases, leaving 18 bases between the germline ends. CDR3 loop: CASSQSPYKQGSSYNEQFF. Here the CDR3 DNA reads TGCGCCAGCAGTCAATCCCCCTACAAACAGGGCAGCTCCTACAATGAGCAGTTCTTC.

The rearrangement joins TRBV10-3 to TRBJ2-7, with TRBD1 identical over 10 bases. V shed 6 bases, J shed 5 bases, and the junction held 13 bases outside the gene matches. The CDR3 runs to 16 residues. Per the germline V gene, CDR1 is ENHRY and CDR2 is SYGVKD. The CDR3 region is CAISSTDRGPQNEQYF. The CDR3 DNA is TGTGCCATCAGCTCCACCGACAGGGGGCCTCAAAACGAGCAGTACTTC.

This clone was observed a handful of times. V gene TRBV19 combines with J gene TRBJ1-4, with D perhaps TRBD1 (6 bases). This CDR3 region has 16 residues. Germline-derived CDR1 and CDR2 are LNHDA and SQIVND (reference sequence). Trimming took off 6 bases at V and 7 bases at J, with 21 bases between the two ends. The CDR3: CASRTTSQGGSEKLFF. For the CDR3, the DNA is TGTGCCAGTAGGACGACGTCACAGGGAGGGAGTGAAAAACTGTTTTTT.

The DNA of the CDR3 is TGTGCCAGCAGTTACGATGGCATGAATACGCAGTATTTT. It codes for CASSYDGMNTQYF. J is TRBJ2-3 and V is TRBV6-5; D unresolved. Germline V CDR1 and CDR2: MNHEY, SVGAGI. The V end lost 2 bases, the J end lost 7 bases, and 10 bases lay between the germline ends. This CDR3 is built from 13 residues.

This chain uses TRBV7-2 with TRBJ2-7; 8 bases are a match to TRBD2. CDR1 and CDR2 from the germline V gene are SGHTA and FQGNSA. V was pared by 5 bases and J by 3 bases, with 9 bases of the junction left unmatched. The CDR3 is made up of 15 amino acids. The CDR3 sequence is CASSTRVAGSYEQYF. CDR3 bases: TGTGCCAGCAGCACCCGGGTAGCGGGGAGCTACGAGCAGTACTTC.

The chain uses TRBV4-1 and TRBJ1-1; D unresolved. Trimming left V 0 bases short and J 0 bases short, with 8 bases between. The V gene's germline CDR1 is MGHRA and CDR2 YSYEKL. This CDR3 contains 15 residues. The CDR3 sequence is CASSQEWRLNTEAFF. Here the CDR3 DNA reads TGCGCCAGCAGCCAAGAGTGGCGGTTGAACACTGAAGCTTTCTTT.

The rearrangement links TRBV29-1 to TRBJ1-2; TRBD1 aligns across 8 bases. In germline, CDR1 is SQVTM, CDR2 ANQGSEA. With V trimmed by 5 bases and J by 5 bases, 10 bases remained unmatched. This CDR3 is 14 amino acids long. The CDR3 is CSVLRQGSGYGYTF. In nucleotides, the CDR3 is TGCAGCGTTCTCCGACAGGGGAGTGGTTATGGCTACACCTTC.

The CDR3 nucleotides read TGTGCCAGTAGCCGCGGGGGGAGACTTGGGTTGTATGGCTACACCTTC. Protein sequence: CASSRGGRLGLYGYTF. This chain joins TRBV19 and TRBJ1-2, with a tentative D call TRBD1 (5 bases). The germline CDR1 and CDR2 sequences are LNHDA and SQIVND (reference sequence). Trimming left V 6 bases short and J 5 bases short, with 22 bases between. CDR3 length equals 16 residues.